Below, 22 T cell receptor beta chains from the same sample are listed, as sequenced in a study of blood T cell repertoires in COVID-19. Profiling relied on immunoSEQ multiplex PCR, and the TCRdb table lists in-frame clones only, not all of them. The profile shows about 390,000 clones, roughly 86% of them singletons. The sample consisted of peripheral blood. These receptors all stem from a woman aged 60 to 75 with COVID-19, enrolled during active disease.

This clone has just one count. The chain employs TRBV5-4 and TRBJ2-7, with 10 bases fitting TRBD2. Trimming cost V 6 bases and J 4 bases; bases outside gene matches: 13. Germline V gives CDR1 SGHNT, CDR2 YYREEE (reference sequence). This CDR3 is built from 16 residues. DNA of the CDR3: TGTGCCAGCACCCCCATGTCGGCTAGCGGGGGATACGAGCAGTACTTC. Translating gives CASTPMSASGGYEQYF.

The CDR3 DNA is TGTGCCAGCAGTTCAGGCGACAGGCTAAATGAAAAACTGTTTTTT. Its protein is CASSSGDRLNEKLFF. The chain links TRBV6-5 to TRBJ1-4; tentatively, D is TRBD1 (6 bases). CDR3 size: 15 residues. Germline CDR1 MNHEY, CDR2 SVGAGI. With 4 bases removed from V and 5 bases from J, the gap between germline ends came to 14 bases.

The rearrangement uses TRBV18 and TRBJ2-2, with unresolved D. The germline V and J ends were trimmed by 3 bases and 4 bases, with 6 bases remaining between them. The CDR3 contains 13 residues. Germline values: CDR1 KGHSH, CDR2 LQKENI. The CDR3 DNA reads as TGTGCCAGCTCACCTACAGTCACCGGGGAGCTGTTTTTT. This gives the protein CASSPTVTGELFF.

With respect to this clone: Relative to the germline gene, one junction end is altered; a read error may explain this. The CDR3 DNA reads TGTGCCAGTAGGACCGGGACTAGAGGAGGGAATGCGCAGTTCTTC. This encodes CASRTGTRGGNAQFF. The chain joins TRBV19 to TRBJ2-1; TRBD2 aligns across 8 bases. Germline V CDR1 and CDR2: LNHDA, SQIVND (reference sequence). This CDR3 has 15 amino acids.

This rearrangement joins TRBV6-5 to TRBJ2-7, with D possibly being TRBD2 (5 bases). Germline assignment: CDR1 MNHEY and CDR2 SVGAGI. This CDR3 spans 15 amino acids. Trimming shortened V by 6 bases and J by 0 bases, and 15 bases separated the two germline ends. As DNA, the CDR3 is TGTGCCAGCAGAAAGGAGGCGGGTCCCTCCTACGAGCAGTACTTC. Its protein is CASRKEAGPSYEQYF.

This sequence joins TRBV2 and TRBJ2-2; 11 positions agree with TRBD2. The germline CDR1 and CDR2 sequences are SNHLY and FYNNEI. V dropped 6 bases and J dropped 4; count of bases not matched to a gene: 1. This CDR3 has 14 amino acids. The CDR3 loop reads CASSGLAGTGELFF. CDR3 bases: TGTGCCAGCAGCGGACTAGCGGGCACCGGGGAGCTGTTTTTT.

The chain combines TRBV6-5 with TRBJ1-1; D remains unclear. The V gene's germline CDR1 is MNHEY and CDR2 SVGAGI. Trimming removed 7 bases at V and 3 bases at J, with 15 bases between. This CDR3 contains 14 residues. The CDR3 bases are TGTGCCAGCATGAACCGAAGCCCCGACACTGAAGCTTTCTTT. Translation: CASMNRSPDTEAFF.

The chain has TRBV10-3 and TRBJ2-6, with D unclear. This CDR3 spans 14 amino acids. Trimming shortened V by 3 bases and J by 3 bases, and 6 bases separated the two germline ends. Germline CDR1 and CDR2: ENHRY and SYGVKD. This chain's CDR3 is CAISELFGANVLTF. CDR3 nucleotide sequence: TGTGCCATCAGTGAACTCTTTGGGGCCAACGTCCTGACTTTC.

The gene calls are TRBV7-8 and TRBJ2-1, with TRBD1 matching 12 bases. V lost 5 bases, J lost 3 bases, and 14 bases stayed unmatched. This CDR3 is built from 19 residues. CDR1 and CDR2 (germline): SGHVS, FQNEAQ. The CDR3 bases are TGTGCCAGCAGCCCCTCCCGGGACAGGGGGCAAGGTAGCTACAATGAGCAGTTCTTC. Protein sequence: CASSPSRDRGQGSYNEQFF.

The chain recombines TRBV11-2 with TRBJ1-1; TRBD1 matches at 8 bases. Trimming cost V 4 bases and J 0 bases; bases outside gene matches: 13. The germline V gene has CDR1 SGHAT and CDR2 FQNNGV. The CDR3 is made up of 18 amino acids. The CDR3 region has the DNA TGTGCCAGCAGCTCCCTCAGGGGGCATAACGCCATGAACACTGAAGCTTTCTTT. Its protein product is CASSSLRGHNAMNTEAFF.

The rearrangement uses TRBV7-2 and TRBJ2-7; the match to TRBD2 covers 8 bases. Looked up from germline, CDR1 is SGHTA and CDR2 is FQGNSA. CDR3 length equals 14 residues. V shed 5 bases and J 3 bases; nucleotides not matched to a gene: 6. In nucleotides, the CDR3 is TGTGCCAGCAGCCAAGGACTAGCCCTCTACGAGCAGTACTTC. It translates to CASSQGLALYEQYF.

For this clone: Relative to the germline gene, one junction end is altered; a read error may explain this. The gene calls are TRBV7-7 and TRBJ2-1; TRBD2 aligns across 13 bases. Germline values: CDR1 SSHAT, CDR2 FNYEAQ (reference sequence). The CDR3 has 15 residues. CDR3 in DNA: TGTGCTAGCAGCTCCGGGACTAGCGGGGCCAATGAGCAGTTCTTC. Translation: CASSSGTSGANEQFF.

The J gene is TRBJ1-4, the V gene TRBV7-9; weak D call: TRBD1 (5 bases). The V gene lost 5 bases and the J gene lost 3 bases, with 10 bases spanning the gap. Germline CDR1 is SEHNR and CDR2 is FQNEAQ (reference sequence). The CDR3 spans 14 residues. DNA of the CDR3: TGTGCCAGCAGCAAGATGACAGCTAATGAAAAACTGTTTTTT. Translation: CASSKMTANEKLFF.

J is TRBJ2-7 and V is TRBV18; 7 bases match TRBD1. This CDR3 has 16 amino acids. With V trimmed by 3 bases and J by 2 bases, 10 bases remained unmatched. Germline V CDR1 and CDR2: KGHSH, LQKENI. In nucleotides, the CDR3 is TGTGCCAGCTCACCGCGGAGCGCGACAGGGACCTACGAGCAGTACTTC. Encoded protein: CASSPRSATGTYEQYF. Full variable domain (missing parts from reference TRBV18 and TRBJ2-7): NAGVMQNPRHLVRRRGQEARLRCSPMKGHSHVYWYRQLPEEGLKFMVYLQKENIIDESGMPKERFSAEFPKEGPSILRIQQVVRGDSAAYFCASSPRSATGTYEQYFGPGTRLTVT.

CDR3 nucleotides: TGTGCCAGCAGTGAAGCTCTCTACACTGAAGCTTTCTTT. It is translated as CASSEALYTEAFF. This sequence joins TRBV6-1 and TRBJ1-1; D uncertain. This CDR3 has 13 amino acids. Trimming took off 0 bases at V and 3 bases at J, with 5 bases between the two ends. Germline V gene lookup returns CDR1 MNHNS and CDR2 SASEGT.

This chain links TRBV6-5 with TRBJ1-2; a weak D match, TRBD1 (6 bases). CDR3 length: 15 residues. Per the germline V gene, CDR1 is MNHEY and CDR2 is SVGAGI. Trimming stripped 6 bases from V and 8 bases from J, with 22 bases between. The CDR3 region is CASRRTAQDRGGYTF. CDR3 in DNA: TGTGCCAGCAGGAGGACAGCGCAGGATCGGGGAGGCTACACCTTC.

This chain uses TRBV6-6 with TRBJ1-2; D is possibly TRBD1 (5 bases). Germline values: CDR1 MNHNY, CDR2 SVGAGI (reference sequence). Trimming removed 11 bases from V and 7 bases from J, with 20 bases in between. The CDR3 is made up of 13 amino acids. CDR3 DNA: TGTGCCGCCCAAGGGGCAGGGATTTTTGGCTACACCTTC. Its protein product is CAAQGAGIFGYTF.

This sequence joins TRBV2 and TRBJ1-1, with 10 nucleotides matching TRBD1. CDR3 length equals 16 residues. With 11 bases clipped from V and 3 bases from J, the junction kept 15 bases outside the gene matches. In germline, CDR1 is SNHLY, CDR2 FYNNEI. The CDR3 is CAGQPGQGFGYTEAFF. The CDR3 DNA reads as TGTGCCGGACAACCGGGACAGGGGTTCGGGTACACTGAAGCTTTCTTT.

This clone occurred a few times. The rearrangement joins TRBV12-3 or TRBV12-4 to TRBJ1-2, with TRBD1 as a possible D gene (6 bases). CDR3 length equals 13 residues. Trimming took 3 bases from V and 13 from J, leaving 18 bases between them. The CDR3 sequence: CASSFGSTGWTTF. CDR3 DNA sequence: TGTGCCAGCAGTTTCGGATCAACAGGGTGGACCACCTTC.

V gene TRBV7-8 combines with J gene TRBJ1-3; unclear D gene. Trimming took off 0 bases at V and 1 base at J, with 7 bases between the two ends. The CDR3 totals 15 residues. CDR1 SGHVS and CDR2 FQNEAQ come from the germline V gene. This chain's CDR3 is CASSLARGSGNTIYF. CDR3 in DNA: TGTGCCAGCAGCTTAGCGCGGGGATCTGGAAACACCATATATTTT.

This chain joins TRBV11-1 and TRBJ1-1; D perhaps matches TRBD1 (5 bases). The germline CDR1 and CDR2 sequences are SGHAT and FQDESV (reference sequence). The CDR3 runs to 16 residues. V dropped 2 bases and J dropped 0 bases, with 13 bases sitting between them. CDR3 protein: CASSLLDTRLNTEAFF. CDR3 sequence (DNA): TGTGCCAGCAGCTTATTGGACACCCGATTGAACACTGAAGCTTTCTTT. Drawing the rest from reference TRBV11-1 and TRBJ1-1, the complete variable domain is EAEVAQSPRYKITEKSQAVAFWCDPISGHATLYWYRQILGQGPELLVQFQDESVVDDSQLPKDRFSAERLKGVDSTLKIQPAELGDSAMYLCASSLLDTRLNTEAFFGQGTRLTVV.

The chain is built from TRBV5-4 and TRBJ2-5; weak D call: TRBD1 (7 bases). Trimming cost V 5 bases and J 2 bases, with 10 bases left between them. The CDR3 is 13 amino acids. Looked up from germline, CDR1 is SGHNT and CDR2 is YYREEE (reference sequence). CDR3 amino acids: CASREGQQETQYF. The CDR3 DNA reads as TGTGCCAGCAGGGAGGGACAGCAAGAGACCCAGTACTTC.